What follows are 21 T cell receptor beta chains derived from one specimen sequenced in a study of T cells in Graves' hyperthyroidism and ophthalmopathy. RNA transcripts provided the source from which TCR beta CDR3 regions were amplified. TCR CDR3 regions were first amplified by RT-PCR with HTBI primers. TCRdb called the multiplex PCR reads again in MiXCR, with one record for every CDR3 protein. Of more than 350,000 distinct CDR3 sequences in the sample, about 15% were seen once. Sequenced material: blood. Source of these receptors: a woman aged 30 to 39 with Graves' hyperthyroidism.

This clonotype was detected ten times or more. The chain uses TRBV6-1 and TRBJ2-1; TRBD2 is a possible D gene (6 bases). V was shortened by 7 bases and J by 4 bases, with 17 bases between the two germline ends. CDR3 size: 15 residues. CDR1 is MNHNS, CDR2 SASEGT, per germline. CDR3 region: CASKPGRGLYNEQFF. CDR3 bases: TGTGCCAGCAAACCCGGCCGGGGACTTTACAATGAGCAGTTCTTC.

This clonotype has at least ten counts. V usage is TRBV12-3 or TRBV12-4 and J usage is TRBJ2-5; 9 nucleotides align to TRBD1. CDR3 length: 16 amino acids. With V trimmed by 7 bases and J by 7 bases, 16 bases remained unmatched. The chain's CDR3 is CASTKYHTGGLGTQYF. CDR3 coding DNA: TGTGCCAGCACCAAGTACCATACAGGGGGCCTAGGGACCCAGTACTTC.

This clonotype occurred many times. The V gene is TRBV29-1, the J gene TRBJ2-7; a weak D match, TRBD2 (6 bases). This CDR3 region has 13 residues. In germline, CDR1 is SQVTM, CDR2 ANQGSEA. V was trimmed by 7 bases and J by 0 bases, leaving 13 bases between them. The CDR3 sequence is CSARGPSSYEQYF. The CDR3 DNA reads as TGCAGCGCGCGGGGCCCGAGCTCCTACGAGCAGTACTTC.

In this sample, this clonotype turned up many times. The chain uses TRBV3-1 and TRBJ2-1; TRBD2 aligns across 8 bases. The germline V gene encodes CDR1 LGHDT and CDR2 YNNKEL (reference sequence). Trimming removed 0 bases from V and 6 bases from J; junction bases left unmatched: 4. The CDR3 contains 15 residues. CDR3 sequence: CASSQETSGANEQFF. The CDR3 DNA sequence: TGTGCCAGCAGCCAAGAAACTAGCGGAGCCAATGAGCAGTTCTTC.

There are a few counts of this clonotype. The chain recombines TRBV5-5 with TRBJ1-2; D remains unclear. In germline, CDR1 is SGHKS, CDR2 YYEKEE (reference sequence). This CDR3 contains 12 residues. V lost 4 bases to trimming and J lost 5 bases, with 9 bases between them. The CDR3 reads CASSESGYGYTF. The CDR3 DNA reads as TGTGCCAGCAGCGAGTCCGGTTATGGCTACACCTTC.

This clonotype was seen many times. This rearrangement joins TRBV2 to TRBJ2-3; D uncertain. V lost 6 bases and J 1 base, leaving 17 bases between the germline ends. Looked up from germline, CDR1 is SNHLY and CDR2 is FYNNEI. The CDR3 is 16 amino acids. The CDR3 DNA follows: TGTGCCAGCAGCGCTCAAATGGCGGATCGCACAGATACGCAGTATTTT. Amino acids: CASSAQMADRTDTQYF.

The J gene is TRBJ1-4, the V gene TRBV7-9; the D gene is possibly TRBD1 (6 bases). CDR1 and CDR2 (germline): SEHNR, FQNEAQ (reference sequence). V was shortened by 5 bases and J by 3 bases, with 16 bases between the two germline ends. CDR3 size: 16 residues. This CDR3 is CASSPRLGAANEKLFF. In nucleotides, the CDR3 is TGTGCCAGCAGCCCCCGGTTGGGGGCAGCTAATGAAAAACTGTTTTTT.

V usage is TRBV2 and J usage is TRBJ1-2, with unresolved D. CDR1 and CDR2 from the germline V gene are SNHLY and FYNNEI. The CDR3 length is 13 residues. The V gene lost 6 bases and the J gene lost 8 bases, with 16 bases spanning the gap. The CDR3 sequence is CASREDSQRGYTF. The CDR3 DNA is TGTGCCAGCAGGGAGGACTCACAGAGGGGCTACACCTTC.

Only a few counts were recorded for this clonotype. This chain's CDR3 is CASSLVATEKLFF. The CDR3 DNA reads as TGTGCCAGCAGCTTAGTTGCCACGGAAAAACTGTTTTTT. This rearrangement joins TRBV7-8 to TRBJ1-4, with D unclear. The CDR3 sequence is 13 residues long. Trimming removed 1 base at V and 8 bases at J, with 8 bases between. Germline V gene data show CDR1 as SGHVS and CDR2 as FQNEAQ.

The chain combines TRBV5-5 with TRBJ1-6; D ambiguous. CDR3 size: 17 residues. The V and J ends lost 0 bases and 0 bases respectively, with 10 bases between them. CDR1 is SGHKS, CDR2 YYEKEE, per germline (reference sequence). The CDR3, as DNA: TGTGCCAGCAGCTTGGTTGGCGGGAGCTCCTATAATTCACCCCTCCACTTT. As protein: CASSLVGGSSYNSPLHF. Based on the CDR3 plus reference TRBV5-5 and TRBJ1-6, the full variable domain is DAGVTQSPTHLIKTRGQQVTLRCSPISGHKSVSWYQQVLGQGPQFIFQYYEKEERGRGNFPDRFSARQFPNYSSELNVNALLLGDSALYLCASSLVGGSSYNSPLHFGNGTRLTVT.

In this sample, this clonotype turned up a few times. The V call is TRBV20-1, the J call TRBJ2-1; 9 bases match TRBD2. Looked up from germline, CDR1 is DFQATT and CDR2 is SNEGSKA (reference sequence). This CDR3 is 17 amino acids long. With V trimmed by 2 bases and J by 2 bases, 10 bases remained unmatched. CDR3 sequence reads: CSARPSRLAAPYNEQFF. In nucleotides, the CDR3 is TGCAGTGCTAGACCCTCTCGACTAGCGGCACCCTACAATGAGCAGTTCTTC.

At least ten counts were recorded for this clonotype. This chain connects TRBV12-3 or TRBV12-4 to TRBJ1-5, with TRBD1 identical over 8 bases. V gave up 6 bases and J gave up 1 base; unmatched junction bases: 5. This CDR3 spans 15 amino acids. CDR3 coding DNA: TGTGCCAGCAGCGCTACAGGGGGAAGCAATCAGCCCCAGCATTTT. This gives the protein CASSATGGSNQPQHF.

The J gene is TRBJ2-3, the V gene TRBV29-1, with 13 bases aligning to TRBD2. Germline assignment: CDR1 SQVTM and CDR2 ANQGSEA. The CDR3 extends over 19 amino acids. The junction had 16 bases not matched to a gene; V was cut back by 4 bases and J by 3 bases. CDR3 in DNA: TGCAGCGTTGTCCTACTTGTTGGACTAGCGGGAGAGGGGACAGATACGCAGTATTTT. Translation: CSVVLLVGLAGEGTDTQYF.

The chain recombines TRBV20-1 with TRBJ2-1, with TRBD2 matching 12 bases. This CDR3 is built from 11 residues. Per the germline V gene, CDR1 is DFQATT and CDR2 is SNEGSKA (reference sequence). V lost 4 bases and J lost 13; bases outside the gene matches: 2. CDR3 coding DNA: TGCAGTGCTACTGGACTAGCGGGACAGTTCTTC. It yields the protein CSATGLAGQFF.

This clonotype was seen ten or more times. The chain uses TRBV5-1 and TRBJ1-6; TRBD1 might be the D (5 bases). Trimming removed 1 base at V and 8 bases at J, with 16 bases between. This CDR3 is 16 amino acids long. CDR1 is SGHRS, CDR2 YFSETQ, per germline. The CDR3 region has the DNA TGCGCCAGCAGCTTGCCAACCGGGACGGCGGATTCACCCCTCCACTTT. Amino acid sequence: CASSLPTGTADSPLHF.

This clonotype was counted between two and nine times. The V and J genes are TRBV7-9 and TRBJ2-5; possible D gene TRBD2, 5 bases. Germline V CDR1 and CDR2: SEHNR, FQNEAQ (reference sequence). Trimming shortened V by 5 bases and J by 3 bases, and 10 bases separated the two germline ends. The CDR3 has 13 residues. CDR3 loop: CASSPNGEETQYF. CDR3 in DNA: TGTGCCAGCAGCCCAAACGGGGAAGAGACCCAGTACTTC.

The chain uses TRBV4-2 and TRBJ2-1; TRBD2 aligns across 10 bases. Trimming removed 4 bases from V and 0 bases from J; junction bases left unmatched: 6. Germline CDR1 reads LGHNA; CDR2 reads YNFKEQ. This CDR3 region has 17 residues. Written as DNA, the CDR3 is TGTGCCAGCAGCCGAGACCCTAGCGGGAGCTCCTACAATGAGCAGTTCTTC. It encodes CASSRDPSGSSYNEQFF.

The chain carries TRBV27 and TRBJ1-5; 9 nucleotides line up with TRBD1. The V gene end was trimmed by 4 bases and the J gene end by 3 bases; junction bases not matched to a gene: 1. Germline V gene sequence: CDR1 MNHEY, CDR2 SMNVEV (reference sequence). CDR3 length: 14 amino acids. CDR3: CASSWTGDNQPQHF. CDR3 nucleotides: TGTGCCAGCAGTTGGACAGGGGACAATCAGCCCCAGCATTTT.

This clonotype was seen only a few times. The J gene is TRBJ1-1, the V gene TRBV29-1; 10 positions match TRBD1. Unmatched junction bases numbered 2, after V lost 6 bases and J lost 1 base. Germline CDR1 is SQVTM and CDR2 is ANQGSEA. This CDR3 is 13 amino acids long. This chain's CDR3 is CSVGDRGNTEAFF. The CDR3 DNA is TGCAGCGTGGGGGACAGGGGGAACACTGAAGCTTTCTTT. Drawing the rest from reference TRBV29-1 and TRBJ1-1, the complete variable domain is SAVISQKPSRDICQRGTSLTIQCQVDSQVTMMFWYRQQPGQSLTLIATANQGSEATYESGFVIDKFPISRPNLTFSTLTVSNMSPEDSSIYLCSVGDRGNTEAFFGQGTRLTVV.

The table lists this clonotype with a few counts. The gene calls are TRBV6-5 and TRBJ2-1, with 7 bases aligning to TRBD2. The ends lost 2 bases at V and 0 bases at J; junction bases unmatched: 13. Germline assignment: CDR1 MNHEY and CDR2 SVGAGI. The CDR3 loop spans 19 amino acids. CDR3 amino acids: CASSYDRASGHSSYNEQFF. The CDR3 nucleotides are TGTGCCAGCAGTTACGATCGGGCTAGCGGACATAGCTCCTACAATGAGCAGTTCTTC.

V and J are TRBV2 and TRBJ2-1; the D gene could be TRBD1 or TRBD2 (5 bases each). The CDR3 covers 14 residues. Per the germline V gene, CDR1 is SNHLY and CDR2 is FYNNEI. V shed 10 bases and J shed 0 bases, with 13 bases lying between them. The CDR3 is CAISPGPSYNEQFF. CDR3 nucleotide sequence: TGTGCCATTTCGCCGGGACCCTCCTACAATGAGCAGTTCTTC.